This T cell receptor (beta chain) was recorded in a study of siplizumab effects on memory and regulatory T cells. The study, taken as a whole, reports: Roughly 80-96% of proliferating clones (CD4+ or CD8+) could not be assigned a naive or memory phenotype. Naive T cell populations appeared to exhibit greater diversity than memory cells and appeared to be major alloresponse contributors. Whether the proliferating Tregs (from siplizumab cultures) were suppressive was not confirmed.

The assay looked at some 93,000 TCR templates in each sample. TCRdb keeps only in-frame clones here, not all; method: immunoSEQ multiplex PCR. The data show roughly 93,000 clones, around 94% seen once. As regards this clone: As yet, its antigen is unknown.

This receptor was identified in a human donor in good health. Sequencing used non-Treg CD4+ T cells sorted from blood.

In DNA form, the CDR3 reads TGTGCGGCTCGTGGGGGGAGGGCCCCTTCCTACGAGCAGTACTTC. It is translated as CAARGGRAPSYEQYF. V usage is TRBV27 and J usage is TRBJ2-7, with 7 nucleotides matching TRBD2. CDR3 size: 15 residues. Looked up from germline, CDR1 is MNHEY and CDR2 is SMNVEV (reference sequence).